Listed below are T cell receptor beta chains from one sample, sequenced in a study of shared clonotypes between healthy human individuals. Clones were sequenced by immunoSEQ multiplex PCR, and TCRdb holds only the in-frame ones, with some missing. The sample records about 1,900,000 clones, about 95% being singletons. Sequencing used naive CD8+ T cells sorted from blood. These receptors originate from a man aged 18 to 30 in good health. The CDR3 runs from the conserved cysteine through the conserved F or W. A D gene is named only where the DNA matches it firmly. Size tells how often a clone was seen (once, few, many) or the class of an expanded clone, and some rows leave it out.

D	V	size	J	DNA	CDR3
TRBD1	TRBV28	.	TRBJ1-1	TGTGCCAGCAGCTCAGCAGGGGGCAACACTGAAGCTTTCTTT	CASSSAGGNTEAFF
.	TRBV10-3	.	TRBJ1-6	TGTGCCATCAGTGGCGCATGGGGAGGTGGCGTACCCCTCCACTTT	CAISGAWGGGVPLHF
.	TRBV4-2	.	TRBJ2-7	TGTGCCAGCAGCCAAGACCGGGGACTAGGACAGGTCGAGCAGTACTTC	CASSQDRGLGQVEQYF
.	TRBV27	once	TRBJ1-2	TGTGCCAGCAGTTTATCGTCGCAGGGTAATGGCTACACCTTC	CASSLSSQGNGYTF
.	TRBV4-3	.	TRBJ2-7	TGCGCCAGCAGCCAAGAGCGGAACGGGCACTACGAGCAGTACTTC	CASSQERNGHYEQYF
.	TRBV11-1	.	TRBJ2-5	TGTGCCAGCAGCTTAGTTGAGGGTTGGGAGACCCAGTACTTC	CASSLVEGWETQYF
TRBD1	TRBV28	.	TRBJ2-1	TGTGCCAGCAGTCCCGACAGGGCCTACAATGAGCAGTTCTTC	CASSPDRAYNEQFF
.	TRBV6-5	.	TRBJ2-2	TGTGCCAGCAGTTACTCGGAGGGGTACACCGGGGAGCTGTTTTTT	CASSYSEGYTGELFF
.	TRBV28	.	TRBJ1-1	TGTGCCAGCAGTTTATTACCGTTGAACACTGAAGCTTTCTTT	CASSLLPLNTEAFF
TRBD1	TRBV4-3	.	TRBJ2-2	TGCGCCAGCAGCCAAGATAGACAGGGCGGCACCGGGGAGCTGTTTTTT	CASSQDRQGGTGELFF
.	TRBV6-6	few	TRBJ1-2	TGTGCCAGCTCCCCCGAGGAGGCCGCTAGCTATGGCTACACCTTC	CASSPEEAASYGYTF
TRBD2	TRBV19	.	TRBJ2-4	TGTGCCAGTAGTATAGTACTAGCGGATAATAGGAACATTCAGTACTTC	CASSIVLADNRNIQYF
.	TRBV7-3	.	TRBJ2-1	TGTGCCAGCAGCGACCTAGCGCCCCCCTACAATGAGCAGTTCTTC	CASSDLAPPYNEQFF
.	TRBV6-5	.	TRBJ2-1	TGTGCCAGCAGTTACTCATGGGGAGACAAATACAATGAGCAGTTCTTC	CASSYSWGDKYNEQFF
.	TRBV5-6	.	TRBJ1-2	TGTGCCAGCAGCCCGGGGACATGGGCCGACGGGGTATACTATGGCTACACCTTC	CASSPGTWADGVYYGYTF
TRBD1	TRBV27	.	TRBJ2-1	TGTGCCAGCAAAAAGGACCGGGACAGCGTCAATGAGCAGTTCTTC	CASKKDRDSVNEQFF
.	TRBV6-5	.	TRBJ1-4	TGTGCCAGCAGTTACTCGACAACACCAACTAATGAAAAACTGTTTTTT	CASSYSTTPTNEKLFF
.	TRBV6-1	.	TRBJ2-2	TGTGCCAGCAGTCCCAGAACCGGGGAGCTGTTTTTT	CASSPRTGELFF
.	TRBV6-5	few	TRBJ1-6	TGTGCCAGCAGTTACGGAGTCGGGTACTCACCCCTCCACTTT	CASSYGVGYSPLHF
.	TRBV5-6	.	TRBJ1-6	TGTGCCAGCAGCTTGGCGGGGTCCTATAATTCACCCCTCCACTTT	CASSLAGSYNSPLHF
TRBD1	TRBV7-2	.	TRBJ1-1	TGTGCCAGCAGCTTAGCCACCGGGACAGTGAACACTGAAGCTTTCTTT	CASSLATGTVNTEAFF
.	TRBV6-5	.	TRBJ1-2	TGTGCCAGCAGTTACTCATCCCCAGGGCGGGATGGCTACACCTTC	CASSYSSPGRDGYTF
TRBD2	TRBV7-9	.	TRBJ2-1	TGTGCCAGCAGCTTAACTAGCGGAGACAATGAGCAGTTCTTC	CASSLTSGDNEQFF
TRBD1	TRBV6-5	.	TRBJ2-7	TGTGCCAGCAGTTACCTGACAGGGTTAAAATACGAGCAGTACTTC	CASSYLTGLKYEQYF
.	TRBV27	.	TRBJ1-5	TGTGCCAGCAGACCCTCATGGGGGTCCTTCAATCAGCCCCAGCATTTT	CASRPSWGSFNQPQHF
.	TRBV6-5	.	TRBJ2-3	TGTGCCAGCAGTTACTCCCTGGCGGGGGCGGAGGATACGCAGTATTTT	CASSYSLAGAEDTQYF
.	TRBV7-9	.	TRBJ2-7	TGTGCCAGCAGCTTAGTGGGGGCGAGCTCCTACGAGCAGTACTTC	CASSLVGASSYEQYF
.	TRBV6-5	.	TRBJ2-5	TGTGCCAGCACCTACCGGGGTATACCAGAGACCCAGTACTTC	CASTYRGIPETQYF
.	TRBV18	.	TRBJ1-4	TGTGCCAGCTCACCCATAGAGGCGACCCACAGAACAACTAATGAAAAACTGTTTTTT	CASSPIEATHRTTNEKLFF
TRBD2	TRBV12-5	.	TRBJ2-2	TGTGCTAGTGCCTGGGGAGGGGAGAACACCGGGGAGCTGTTTTTT	CASAWGGENTGELFF
TRBD1	TRBV5-1	.	TRBJ2-7	TGCGCCAGCAGCGCGGGTGGGACAGGAGGTTCCTACGAGCAGTACTTC	CASSAGGTGGSYEQYF
.	TRBV10-3	.	TRBJ1-1	TGTGCCATCAGTGAGTCGGGGCAGGTGAACACTGAAGCTTTCTTT	CAISESGQVNTEAFF
TRBD1	TRBV9	.	TRBJ2-5	TGTGCCAGCAGCGACAGGGACAGGGACGGAGAGACCCAGTACTTC	CASSDRDRDGETQYF
.	TRBV25-1	.	TRBJ1-1	TGTGCCAGCAGTATAGGGATGAACACTGAAGCTTTCTTT	CASSIGMNTEAFF
TRBD2	TRBV11-2	.	TRBJ2-1	TGTGCCTCGGGGGGGATCCTCAATGAGCAGTTCTTC	CASGGILNEQFF
.	TRBV7-9	.	TRBJ2-7	TGTGCCAGCAGCCCCCCCTCGGACAGATCCTACGAGCAGTACTTC	CASSPPSDRSYEQYF
.	TRBV7-9	.	TRBJ1-1	TGTGCCAGCAGCTTAGCTCAGGGAGATGTCACTGAAGCTTTCTTT	CASSLAQGDVTEAFF
.	TRBV4-1	once	TRBJ1-4	TGCGCCAGCAGCCAAACGGGGGGCTTTGAAAAACTGTTTTTT	CASSQTGGFEKLFF
TRBD1	TRBV28	.	TRBJ1-1	TGTGCCAGCAGTTCTTTGACAGGGGGGAACACTGAAGCTTTCTTT	CASSSLTGGNTEAFF